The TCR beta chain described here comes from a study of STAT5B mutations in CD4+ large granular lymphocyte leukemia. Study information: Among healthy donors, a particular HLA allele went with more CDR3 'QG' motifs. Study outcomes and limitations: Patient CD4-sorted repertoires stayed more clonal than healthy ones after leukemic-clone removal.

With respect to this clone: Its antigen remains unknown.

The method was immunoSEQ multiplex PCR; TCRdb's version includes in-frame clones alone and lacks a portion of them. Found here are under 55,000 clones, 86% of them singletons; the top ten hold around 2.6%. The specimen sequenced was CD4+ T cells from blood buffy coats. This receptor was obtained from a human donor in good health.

The CDR3 region is CASSQGQMNTEAFF. The DNA of the CDR3 is TGTGCCAGCAGTCAGGGACAGATGAACACTGAAGCTTTCTTT. The V gene is TRBV2, the J gene TRBJ1-1; 7 nucleotides align to TRBD1. This CDR3 comprises 14 residues. The V segment lost 5 bases and the J segment 0 bases; nucleotides outside the gene matches: 3. Per germline, CDR1 SNHLY and CDR2 FYNNEI.